This TCR beta chain emerged from a study of beta chain features in type 1 diabetes. Findings of the study overall: The study found fewer insertions and more deletions at VDJ junctions in type 1 diabetes patients. Overrepresentation of cells with high TCR expression could result from cDNA sequencing. It was among patients, rather than healthy donors, that naive, central memory and Treg TCRB repertoires appeared more similar.

The ends were cut back, 0 bases at V and 14 bases at J, with 10 bases in the middle. The CDR3 totals 12 residues. From germline, CDR1 is SGHTA and CDR2 FQGNSA. This clone was detected a few times. What it recognizes is unknown. Expressed TCRB transcripts were sequenced, since all the RNA that had been isolated was reverse transcribed. The assay was immunoSEQ multiplex PCR, and TCRdb's table has in-frame clones only and misses some. Of 240,000 or so clones listed, 27% are singletons. This sequence originates from a man aged 25-40 years in good health. The chain has TRBV7-2 and TRBJ1-4; a possible D gene is TRBD1 (6 bases). The sample consisted of central memory CD4+ T cells from blood. The CDR3 loop reads CASSLADSRLFF. CDR3 nucleotide sequence: TGTGCCAGCAGCTTAGCGGACAGCCGGCTGTTTTTT.